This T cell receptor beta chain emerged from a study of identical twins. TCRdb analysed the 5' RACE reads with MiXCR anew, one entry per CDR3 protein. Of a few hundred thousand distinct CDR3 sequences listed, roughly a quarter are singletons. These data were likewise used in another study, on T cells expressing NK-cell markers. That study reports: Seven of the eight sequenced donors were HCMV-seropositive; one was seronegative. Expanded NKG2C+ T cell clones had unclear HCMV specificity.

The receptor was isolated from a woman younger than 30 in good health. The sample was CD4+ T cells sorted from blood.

Here the CDR3 DNA reads TGTGCCAGCAGTTCTAGCGCTCGCTCCTACAATGAGCAGTTCTTC. Translation gives CASSSSARSYNEQFF. This chain connects TRBV25-1 to TRBJ2-1, with a tentative D call TRBD2 (6 bases). CDR1 is MGHDK and CDR2 is SYGVNS in the germline V gene. The CDR3 spans 15 residues. Trimming removed 5 bases at V and 0 bases at J, with 11 bases between.